What follows is one T cell receptor beta chain and its context. Conventional CD4+ T cells were sorted from blood as CD25-low CD127-high cells. V was shortened by 4 bases and J by 2 bases, with 13 bases between the two germline ends. Germline lookup yields CDR1 SGHRS and CDR2 YFSETQ. This CDR3 is 14 amino acids long. Profiling relied on immunoSEQ multiplex PCR, and the TCRdb table lists in-frame clones only, not all of them. The sample shows around 29,000 clones, about 96% of them seen only once. This sample was taken from a study of regulatory and conventional T cells in RAG deficiency. The same sample was also used in a study of regulatory T cells. In that study: The PCR used 52 TRBV and 13 TRBJ primers.

The sequence was obtained from a human donor in good health. The chain uses TRBV5-1 and TRBJ2-7, with a possible D match to TRBD1 (6 bases). The material sequenced was CD25- CD4+ T cells sorted from blood. The CDR3 reads CASSTGQTTYEQYF. The DNA for the CDR3 is TGCGCCAGCAGCACAGGACAGACTACCTACGAGCAGTACTTC.